A selection of T cell receptor beta chains follows, all from one sample in a study of T cell repertoires in cytomegalovirus infection. TCRdb re-called the reads through MiXCR, storing one row per CDR3 protein. The table shows under 600,000 distinct CDR3 sequences, with 15% to 20% occurring only once. The material sequenced was CD8+ T cells from PBMCs. These receptors were collected from a human donor in good health (CMV status not recorded). Some clones in this sample may be carry-over from other donors' samples. The CDR3 runs from the conserved cysteine through the conserved F or W. The order of the fields is J gene, clone size, V gene, D gene, CDR3 DNA, CDR3 protein. The D gene is left open where the match is weak. Expanded clones get a size class; other rows say once, few or many, or leave the size out.

TRBJ2-5 many TRBV7-7 TRBD1 TGTGCCAGCAGCGATTTTGCTTACAGGGGGGATCAAGAGACCCAGTACTTC CASSDFAYRGDQETQYF
TRBJ2-5 many TRBV4-1 NA TGCGCCAGCAGCCAAGATGAGACCCAGTACTTC CASSQDETQYF
TRBJ1-3 NA TRBV4-1 TRBD1 TGCGCCAGCAGCCAGCTCCGGGACAGGGGCCACGCCGCAGGAGGAATCATATATTTT CASSQLRDRGHAAGGIIYF
TRBJ2-3 NA TRBV11-3 NA TGTGCCAGCAGCTTAGGAGCCTCCTTGGTCACAGATACGCAGTATTTT CASSLGASLVTDTQYF
TRBJ2-5 few TRBV19 TRBD2 TGTGCCAGTAGTATAGTCTCAGGGCCGTCGCGGGAGGAGGATGAAGAGACCCAGTACTTC CASSIVSGPSREEDEETQYF
TRBJ2-1 many TRBV7-6 NA TGTGCCAGCAGCTTTGAGTCCTACAATGAGCAGTTCTTC CASSFESYNEQFF
TRBJ2-7 NA TRBV7-6 TRBD1 TGTGCCAGCAGCCCAGGGACAGGTCCTTCCTACGAGCAGTACTTC CASSPGTGPSYEQYF
TRBJ2-5 many TRBV24-1 NA TGTGCCACCAGTGATTCCGGAGTCCAAGAGACCCAGTACTTC CATSDSGVQETQYF
TRBJ2-2 NA TRBV28 NA TGTGCCAGCAGCCTGGGCGAAAGCAGGGGCCTTTCGAACACCGGGTATCTGTTTTTT CASSLGESRGLSNTGYLFF
TRBJ2-1 few TRBV19 TRBD2 TGTGCCAGTAGTTTGGGACTAGCGGACCCCTACAATGAGCAGTTCTTC CASSLGLADPYNEQFF
TRBJ2-1 NA TRBV29-1 TRBD2 TGCAGCGCCGAAGGTAGGGGGACATATAGCGGGGGCTCCTACAATGAGCAGTTCTTC CSAEGRGTYSGGSYNEQFF
TRBJ1-2 NA TRBV2 NA TGTGCCAGCAGTGAAGGGATCTTCCCGGATGGCTACACCTTC CASSEGIFPDGYTF
TRBJ2-2 few TRBV24-1 NA TGTGCCACCAGAAACAGGCCCGGGGAGCTGTTTTTT CATRNRPGELFF
TRBJ1-1 once TRBV5-1 TRBD1 TGCGCCAGCAGCTTGCCTCGGACAGGGGGCAGATACACTGAAGCTTTCTTT CASSLPRTGGRYTEAFF
TRBJ2-7 NA TRBV9 NA TGTGCCAGCAGCCCCGATTTGGGCTCCTACGAGCAGTACTTC CASSPDLGSYEQYF
TRBJ2-1 many TRBV7-9 NA TGTGCCAGCAGCGGGGTAGAGGACTACTACTCCTACAATGAGCAGTTCTTC CASSGVEDYYSYNEQFF
TRBJ2-3 NA TRBV29-1 TRBD2 TGCAGCGTTAGATCAGCGGGGGCCCGCCCAGATACGCAGTATTTT CSVRSAGARPDTQYF